Below, one T cell receptor (beta chain) is given with its context. This specimen belongs to a study of blood T cell repertoires in COVID-19. The germline CDR1 and CDR2 sequences are MGHDK and SYGVNS. CDR3 length equals 14 residues. Trimming removed 4 bases from V and 8 bases from J, with 12 bases in between. Some clones are missing from TCRdb's copy, which holds only in-frame ones; the method was immunoSEQ multiplex PCR. The sample has roughly 250,000 clones, around 87% seen once. J is TRBJ1-6 and V is TRBV25-1; D might be TRBD1 (6 bases). Sequencing used PBMCs or T cells enriched from blood (not recorded which). The clonotype originates from a woman in her twenties or thirties with acute COVID-19. For the CDR3, the DNA is TGTGCCAGCAGTGGAACAGGGTACCATTCACCCCTCCACTTT. It translates to CASSGTGYHSPLHF.